There are many counts of the clone carrying this T cell receptor beta chain. The antigen is unknown. Regarding time point: healthy volunteer bleed at 2 weeks. The authors extracted total RNA from unfractionated whole blood. This entry is derived from a study of human T cells and chemical hapten exposure. Study at large: There were per-sample TCR yield variations, arising mainly from small pooled library volume differences. Study outcomes and limitations: Unchanged with DPC sensitization were TCRs above 1 in 1000 frequency.

Unique molecular identifiers were attached to individual cDNA molecules within the library. How the authors handled the data: Approximately 100,000 TCRs per sample was the median, with a range of about 20,000 to 690,600. TCRdb recomputed calls from the RACE reads with MiXCR, one row per CDR3 protein. These V and J calls rely on TCRdb rather than the paper's analysis. This table has just over 90,000 distinct CDR3 sequences, about 8.8% appearing once. The CDR3 length is 19 residues. The junction had 15 bases not matched to a gene; V was cut back by 5 bases and J by 0 bases. Germline V gene data show CDR1 as SGHTA and CDR2 as FQGTGA.

The receptor's source is a female donor in good health. Some clones in this sample may be carry-over from other donors' samples. Sequencing was performed on whole blood. This chain links TRBV7-3 with TRBJ2-2; 7 bases are a match to TRBD2. CDR3 sequence: CASSRRASGGRANTGELFF. The CDR3 DNA sequence: TGTGCCAGCAGCCGACGGGCTTCGGGCGGGAGAGCGAACACCGGGGAGCTGTTTTTT.